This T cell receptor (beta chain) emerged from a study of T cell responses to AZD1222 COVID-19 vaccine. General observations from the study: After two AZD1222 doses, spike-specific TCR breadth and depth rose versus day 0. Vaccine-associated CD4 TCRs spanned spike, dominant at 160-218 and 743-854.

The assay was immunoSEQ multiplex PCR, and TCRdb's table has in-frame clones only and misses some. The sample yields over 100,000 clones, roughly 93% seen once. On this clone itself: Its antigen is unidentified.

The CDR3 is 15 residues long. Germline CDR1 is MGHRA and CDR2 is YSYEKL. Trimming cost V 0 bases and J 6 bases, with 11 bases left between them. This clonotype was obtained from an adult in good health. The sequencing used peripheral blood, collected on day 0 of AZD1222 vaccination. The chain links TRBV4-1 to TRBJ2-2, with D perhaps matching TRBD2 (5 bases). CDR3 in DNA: TGCGCCAGCAGCCAAGAAAGGGAGAGGGCCGGGGAGCTGTTTTTT. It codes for CASSQERERAGELFF.